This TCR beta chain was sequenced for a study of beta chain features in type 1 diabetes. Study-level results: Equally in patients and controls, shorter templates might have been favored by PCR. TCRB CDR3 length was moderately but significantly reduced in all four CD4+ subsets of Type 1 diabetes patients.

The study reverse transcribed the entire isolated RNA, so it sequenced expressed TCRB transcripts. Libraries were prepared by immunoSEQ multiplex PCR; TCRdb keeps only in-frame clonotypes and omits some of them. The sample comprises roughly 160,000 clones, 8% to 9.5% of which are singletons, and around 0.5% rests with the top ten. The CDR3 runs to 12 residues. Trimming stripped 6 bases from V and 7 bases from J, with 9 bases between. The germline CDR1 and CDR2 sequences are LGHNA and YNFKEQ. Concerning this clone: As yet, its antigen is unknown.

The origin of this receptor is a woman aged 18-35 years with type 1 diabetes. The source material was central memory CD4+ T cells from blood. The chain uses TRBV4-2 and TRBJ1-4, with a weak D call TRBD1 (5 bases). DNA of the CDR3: TGTGCCAGCAGACAGGAGGGTGAAAAACTGTTTTTT. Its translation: CASRQEGEKLFF.